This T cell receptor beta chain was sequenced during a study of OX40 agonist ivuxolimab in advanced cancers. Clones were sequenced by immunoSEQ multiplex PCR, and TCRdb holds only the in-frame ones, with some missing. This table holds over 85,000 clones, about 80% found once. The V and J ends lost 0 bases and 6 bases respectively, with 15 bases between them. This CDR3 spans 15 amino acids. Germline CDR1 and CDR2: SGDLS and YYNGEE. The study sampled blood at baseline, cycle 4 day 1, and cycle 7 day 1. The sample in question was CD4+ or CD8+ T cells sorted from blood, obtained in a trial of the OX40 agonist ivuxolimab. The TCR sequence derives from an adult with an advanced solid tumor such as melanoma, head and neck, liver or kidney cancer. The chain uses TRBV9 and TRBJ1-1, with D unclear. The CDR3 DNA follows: TGTGCCAGCAGCGTAGTGAACTACGAAGGTGCTGAAGCTTTCTTT. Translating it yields CASSVVNYEGAEAFF.